This TCR beta chain was recovered during a study of CD8+ T cells in alopecia areata. As for this clone: What it binds is not known.

The study team obtained lesional scalp punch biopsies and peripheral blood from alopecia areata patients. The sequencing template was cDNA reverse transcribed from extracted RNA. The method was immunoSEQ multiplex PCR; TCRdb's version includes in-frame clones alone and lacks a portion of them. Of under 30,000 clones listed, about 50% were seen once; the top ten hold around a third. The CDR3 has 14 amino acids. Germline values: CDR1 MDHEN, CDR2 SYDVKM. Trimming pared 10 bases from V and 1 base from J, leaving 16 bases between. Study outcomes and limitations: Whereas mice showed it more clearly, TCR sharing across patients was murkier, possibly because of HLA.

The V gene is TRBV28, the J gene TRBJ2-5, with D perhaps TRBD2 (7 bases). The material sequenced was NKG2D-high CD8+ T cells sorted from blood. This TCR was sampled from a human donor with alopecia areata. CDR3 coding DNA: TGTGCCACCCAGGGCGGGGGCCCCCAAGAGACCCAGTACTTC. It is translated as CATQGGGPQETQYF. The complete variable domain, with remaining parts taken from reference TRBV28 and TRBJ2-5, reads DVKVTQSSRYLVKRTGEKVFLECVQDMDHENMFWYRQDPGLGLRLIYFSYDVKMKEKGDIPEGYSVSREKKERFSLILESASTNQTSMYLCATQGGGPQETQYFGPGTRLLVL.